This T cell receptor beta chain appears in the sequencing data of a study of CD8+CD57+ T cells in acquired aplastic anemia. Study information: On average, sorted CD4+ and CD8+ cells gave approximately 3 ug of DNA. Study conclusions and caveats: Researchers reported that CD8+ Simpson's diversity was not significantly different in patients versus controls.

On this clonotype: The antigen is unknown.

Genomic DNA templated the TCR beta VDJ and CDR3 profiling. Each CDR3 protein gets one entry after TCRdb re-called the reads with MiXCR. The sample holds hundreds of thousands of distinct CDR3 sequences; approximately 45% are singletons and the top ten take about 8.3%. CDR1 DFQATT and CDR2 SNEGSKA come from the germline V gene (reference sequence). Trimming stripped 5 bases from V and 2 bases from J, with 13 bases between. CDR3 length: 13 residues. Patients sequenced had flow cytometry evidence of CD8+CD57+ cell expansion. Untreated patients provided the blood samples, with no therapy given before sampling.

This chain joins TRBV20-1 and TRBJ2-7, with D unresolved. Sequencing input: sorted CD4+, CD8+, or CD8+CD57+ T cells (not recorded which) from PBMCs. This clonotype was obtained from a human donor with aplastic anemia. This CDR3 is CSAVRREPYEQYF. The CDR3, as DNA: TGCAGTGCTGTTCGACGTGAGCCCTACGAGCAGTACTTC.